One and the same sample provided the 18 T cell receptor beta chains below, sequenced in a study of blood T cell repertoires in COVID-19. Libraries were prepared by immunoSEQ multiplex PCR; TCRdb keeps only in-frame clonotypes and omits some of them. The sample contains about 50,000 clones, 83% of which appear only once. The sample taken for sequencing was peripheral blood. The receptor source for this set is a woman of 80 years or more with acute or convalescent COVID-19.

The rearrangement uses TRBV6-5 and TRBJ1-6, with TRBD1 matching over 8 bases. The V and J ends lost 7 bases and 5 bases, in that order; junction bases with no gene match: 4. Per germline, CDR1 MNHEY and CDR2 SVGAGI. This CDR3 has 14 residues. The CDR3 coding sequence is TGTGCCAGCACCTGGGGACAGGATAATTCACCCCTCCACTTT. This gives the protein CASTWGQDNSPLHF.

As regards this clone: No DNA is shown, since the ends of the CDR3 on it are uncertain; the CDR3 is the one TCRdb lists. The V call is TRBV21-1, the J call TRBJ2-7; the D call in the table, TRBD1, was not verified against the DNA. TRBV21-1 is tagged as a pseudogene. From its first to its last residue, the CDR3 has 18 amino acids. CDR3: CASSKALFWGQGTYEQYF.

This clone is a singleton in its sample. V gene TRBV13 combines with J gene TRBJ1-5, with 7 bases lining up with TRBD1. V was pared by 5 bases and J by 0 bases, with 7 bases of the junction left unmatched. This CDR3 has 16 amino acids. CDR1 is PRHDT and CDR2 is FYEKMQ in the germline V gene (reference sequence). CDR3 amino acids: CASSARDSGSNQPQHF. CDR3 DNA sequence: TGTGCCAGCAGCGCACGGGACAGTGGTAGCAATCAGCCCCAGCATTTT.

The chain links TRBV29-1 to TRBJ1-2, with D possibly TRBD1 on 6 matching bases. The CDR3 length is 13 residues. Germline CDR1 reads SQVTM; CDR2 reads ANQGSEA. V was clipped by 7 bases and J by 4 bases, with 16 bases between them. Written as DNA, the CDR3 is TGCAGCGCCCTTCGGGACATCGCCTATGGCTACACCTTC. Translation gives CSALRDIAYGYTF. The full variable domain, completed using reference TRBV29-1 and TRBJ1-2, is SAVISQKPSRDICQRGTSLTIQCQVDSQVTMMFWYRQQPGQSLTLIATANQGSEATYESGFVIDKFPISRPNLTFSTLTVSNMSPEDSSIYLCSALRDIAYGYTFGSGTRLTVV.

This chain joins TRBV28 and TRBJ1-2; D is unresolved. V gave up 6 bases and J gave up 4 bases, with 12 bases separating them. The CDR3 extends over 13 amino acids. Germline values: CDR1 MDHEN, CDR2 SYDVKM. The DNA for the CDR3 is TGTGCCAGCAGAGCCGGGAGCGGCTATGGCTACACCTTC. Translated: CASRAGSGYGYTF.

The chain uses TRBV11-2 and TRBJ1-2; TRBD1 aligns across 9 bases. The CDR3 sequence is 15 residues long. With 5 bases clipped from V and 2 bases from J, the junction kept 6 bases outside the gene matches. Germline V gene data show CDR1 as SGHAT and CDR2 as FQNNGV. The CDR3 loop reads CASSDRGTGNYGYTF. In DNA form, the CDR3 reads TGTGCCAGCAGCGACAGGGGGACAGGGAACTATGGCTACACCTTC.

The J gene is TRBJ2-7, the V gene TRBV9, with 8 bases aligning to TRBD2. The CDR3 extends over 16 amino acids. V was clipped by 0 bases and J by 2 bases; unmatched bases: 7. CDR1 is SGDLS, CDR2 YYNGEE, per germline. CDR3 nucleotide sequence: TGTGCCAGCAGCGTAGGCGCGAGCGGGGGCACCTACGAGCAGTACTTC. Translating it yields CASSVGASGGTYEQYF. The entire variable domain, with the rest obtained from reference TRBV9 and TRBJ2-7, is as follows: DSGVTQTPKHLITATGQRVTLRCSPRSGDLSVYWYQQSLDQGLQFLIQYYNGEERAKGNILERFSAQQFPDLHSELNLSSLELGDSALYFCASSVGASGGTYEQYFGPGTRLTVT.

V and J are TRBV27 and TRBJ1-2; 11 bases match TRBD1. Germline assignment: CDR1 MNHEY and CDR2 SMNVEV (reference sequence). This CDR3 comprises 17 residues. V shed 5 bases, J shed 8 bases, and the junction held 16 bases outside the gene matches. The CDR3 DNA is TGTGCCAGCAGTCCCGCCGGGACAGGGGGGCGGATGGGAGGCTACACCTTC. It yields the protein CASSPAGTGGRMGGYTF.

The chain has TRBV6-6 and TRBJ2-7, with 9 bases matching TRBD2. With V trimmed by 6 bases and J by 4 bases, 7 bases remained unmatched. The CDR3 sequence is 14 residues long. Per the germline V gene, CDR1 is MNHNY and CDR2 is SVGAGI (reference sequence). The CDR3 DNA reads TGTGCCAGCAGCCGTAGCGGGGGTTTTTACGAGCAGTACTTC. Its protein is CASSRSGGFYEQYF.

The J gene is TRBJ1-1, the V gene TRBV7-8; 8 nucleotides match TRBD1. Germline V gives CDR1 SGHVS, CDR2 FQNEAQ. The CDR3 is made up of 15 amino acids. The V segment lost 6 bases and the J segment 1 base; nucleotides outside the gene matches: 7. The CDR3 loop is CASRIETGENTEAFF. The CDR3 nucleotides are TGTGCCAGCAGGATAGAGACAGGGGAGAACACTGAAGCTTTCTTT.

V is TRBV5-1 and J is TRBJ1-1; 9 positions match TRBD1. The junction had 7 bases not matched to a gene; V was cut back by 4 bases and J by 0 bases. CDR3 size: 16 residues. CDR1 is SGHRS, CDR2 YFSETQ, per germline. This CDR3 reads CASSPDRGNMNTEAFF. The CDR3 DNA reads as TGCGCCAGCAGCCCGGACAGGGGCAACATGAACACTGAAGCTTTCTTT.

J is TRBJ1-1 and V is TRBV9; D not resolved. The germline CDR1 and CDR2 sequences are SGDLS and YYNGEE. CDR3 size: 14 residues. Trimming pared 2 bases from V and 0 bases from J, leaving 8 bases between. CDR3 loop: CASSVYNMNTEAFF. In DNA, the CDR3 is TGTGCCAGCAGCGTTTACAACATGAACACTGAAGCTTTCTTT.

The rearrangement links TRBV27 to TRBJ2-5; 9 bases are a match to TRBD2. CDR1 and CDR2 from the germline V gene are MNHEY and SMNVEV (reference sequence). The CDR3 loop spans 16 amino acids. Losses at the gene ends were 3 bases for V and 2 bases for J; bases not matched to a gene: 7. The CDR3 DNA follows: TGTGCCAGCAGTTTGGTGGCTAGCGGGATACAAGAGACCCAGTACTTC. It codes for CASSLVASGIQETQYF.

This chain connects TRBV19 to TRBJ1-2; perhaps TRBD1 as D (6 bases). This CDR3 has 16 residues. Trimming shortened V by 1 base and J by 2 bases, and 14 bases separated the two germline ends. Germline CDR1 is LNHDA and CDR2 is SQIVND (reference sequence). CDR3 sequence reads: CASSIATGHRNYGYTF. CDR3 nucleotide sequence: TGTGCCAGTAGTATAGCTACGGGACACCGGAACTATGGCTACACCTTC.

The gene calls are TRBV19 and TRBJ1-2; 10 bases align to TRBD1. The CDR3 is 14 amino acids. V lost 6 bases and J lost 4; bases outside the gene matches: 5. Per germline, CDR1 LNHDA and CDR2 SQIVND (reference sequence). CDR3 DNA: TGTGCCAGTAGCAGACAGGGGGCGGCCTATGGCTACACCTTC. Translation gives CASSRQGAAYGYTF. Full variable domain (rest looked up from reference TRBV19 and TRBJ1-2): DGGITQSPKYLFRKEGQNVTLSCEQNLNHDAMYWYRQDPGQGLRLIYYSQIVNDFQKGDIAEGYSVSREKKESFPLTVTSAQKNPTAFYLCASSRQGAAYGYTFGSGTRLTVV.

V and J are TRBV5-1 and TRBJ2-7; TRBD2 matches 9 bases. Losses at the gene ends were 4 bases for V and 4 bases for J; bases not matched to a gene: 9. The germline V gene encodes CDR1 SGHRS and CDR2 YFSETQ. The CDR3 consists of 15 residues. CDR3 residues: CASSREGSGGYEQYF. The CDR3 region has the DNA TGCGCCAGCAGCCGGGAGGGTAGCGGGGGATACGAGCAGTACTTC. The full variable domain, in which reference TRBV5-1 and TRBJ2-7 provide the parts outside the CDR3, is KAGVTQTPRYLIKTRGQQVTLSCSPISGHRSVSWYQQTPGQGLQFLFEYFSETQRNKGNFPGRFSGRQFSNSRSEMNVSTLELGDSALYLCASSREGSGGYEQYFGPGTRLTVT.

A single count supports this clone. The chain is built from TRBV3-1 (or the pseudogene TRBV3-2) and TRBJ1-2; D gene uncertain. Looked up from germline, CDR1 is LGHDT and CDR2 is YNNKEL (reference sequence). The germline V and J ends were trimmed by 4 bases and 4 bases, with 16 bases remaining between them. This CDR3 is 15 amino acids long. The CDR3 reads CASSLFLDGLYGYTF. CDR3 nucleotide sequence: TGTGCCAGCAGCCTGTTCCTGGACGGACTCTATGGCTACACCTTC.

The chain has TRBV6-5 and TRBJ2-5; the D gene is possibly TRBD2 (6 bases). The V end lost 2 bases, the J end lost 4 bases, and 11 bases lay between the germline ends. This CDR3 is 14 amino acids long. CDR1 MNHEY and CDR2 SVGAGI come from the germline V gene. This CDR3 reads CASSYGRLTETQYF. The CDR3 DNA sequence: TGTGCCAGCAGTTACGGGAGGTTGACAGAGACCCAGTACTTC.